The 13 T cell receptor beta chains below come from one sample, sequenced in a study of identical twins. From the 5' RACE reads, TCRdb called clonotypes with MiXCR, one entry per CDR3 protein. The data contain 270,000 or so distinct CDR3 sequences, approximately 8.3% of them singletons. This same sample was also taken into another study, of yellow fever vaccine responses in identical twins.

The sequenced sample consisted of CD8+ T cells sorted from blood. The receptors derive from a woman aged 18-29 years in good health.

This clonotype was counted many times. V and J are TRBV12-3 or TRBV12-4 and TRBJ2-7; 8 nucleotides agree with TRBD2. The CDR3 contains 14 residues. With 8 bases clipped from V and 5 bases from J, the junction kept 11 bases outside the gene matches. The CDR3 is CASSGGLGAHEQYF. CDR3 DNA: TGTGCCAGCTCGGGGGGACTAGGGGCCCACGAGCAGTACTTC.

In regard to this clonotype: A read error is possible here, since a much larger clone lies one base away. The rearrangement joins TRBV3-1 to TRBJ2-3; D is ambiguous. The CDR3 has 15 amino acids. Looked up from germline, CDR1 is LGHDT and CDR2 is YNNKEL (reference sequence). The CDR3: CATSQEGRSTDTQYF. The CDR3 nucleotides are TGTGCCACCAGCCAAGAAGGTAGGAGCACAGATACGCAGTATTTT.

This clonotype was recorded a few times. The J gene is TRBJ2-7, the V gene TRBV20-1, with D tentatively TRBD1 or TRBD2 (6 bases each). In germline, CDR1 is DFQATT, CDR2 SNEGSKA (reference sequence). V lost 6 bases and J 0 bases, leaving 21 bases between the germline ends. The CDR3 totals 16 residues. The CDR3 sequence: CSATPGAIRTSYEQYF. CDR3 bases: TGCAGTGCGACGCCGGGGGCTATAAGGACCTCCTACGAGCAGTACTTC.

The V gene is TRBV4-3, the J gene TRBJ2-5; D possibly corresponds to TRBD2 (6 bases). V was clipped by 0 bases and J by 2 bases, with 10 bases between them. The CDR3 consists of 15 residues. Germline CDR1 LGHNA, CDR2 YSLEER. The CDR3 region has the DNA TGCGCCAGCAGCCAAGATGGGCGGGAACAAGAGACCCAGTACTTC. This gives the protein CASSQDGREQETQYF.

The V and J genes are TRBV7-3 and TRBJ2-1; either TRBD1 or TRBD2 may supply D (5 bases each). Germline V CDR1 and CDR2: SGHTA, FQGTGA. The CDR3 runs to 15 residues. V was pared by 4 bases and J by 4 bases, with 14 bases between. CDR3 DNA: TGTGCCAGCAGCTGGGGACCAAGTGGGTACAATGAGCAGTTCTTC. This encodes CASSWGPSGYNEQFF.

The sample holds a few counts of this clonotype. J is TRBJ2-1 and V is TRBV24-1; 8 bases align to TRBD1. Germline V lookup: CDR1 KGHDR, CDR2 SFDVKD. The CDR3 is made up of 18 amino acids. J was trimmed by 3 bases and V by 3 bases; bases with no gene match: 12. In nucleotides, the CDR3 is TGTGCCACCAGTGATCCCACCACCGGGACAGGAAACTACAATGAGCAGTTCTTC. Its translation is CATSDPTTGTGNYNEQFF.

This clonotype was picked up many times. The chain combines TRBV29-1 with TRBJ2-1, with D tentatively TRBD1 or TRBD2 (6 bases each). Trimming stripped 4 bases from V and 15 bases from J, with 13 bases between. The CDR3 length is 10 residues. From germline, CDR1 is SQVTM and CDR2 ANQGSEA. Written as DNA, the CDR3 is TGCAGCGTTGGGGGGGCGGAGGCGTTCTTC. Translation: CSVGGAEAFF.

This chain uses TRBV15 with TRBJ2-1; D is perhaps TRBD2 (6 bases). Between the trimmed V and J ends, which lost 3 bases and 7 bases, there was a span of 10 bases. The V gene's germline CDR1 is LNHNV and CDR2 YYDKDF (reference sequence). This CDR3 has 13 residues. CDR3: CATSSLDYNEQFF. The DNA for the CDR3 is TGTGCCACCAGCAGCCTGGACTATAATGAGCAGTTCTTC.

Ten or more counts support this clonotype. The rearrangement links TRBV24-1 to TRBJ2-1; TRBD2 aligns across 14 bases. J gave up 9 bases and V 12 bases, and 15 bases lay outside the gene matches. The V gene's germline CDR1 is KGHDR and CDR2 SFDVKD. This CDR3 is built from 16 residues. CDR3 coding DNA: TGTGCCCTTACAGGAGCCGGGACTAGCGGGAGATTTGAGCAGTTCTTC. Translated, it gives CALTGAGTSGRFEQFF.

In this sample, this clonotype turned up a few times. V is TRBV5-1 and J is TRBJ2-7; D possibly matches TRBD1 or TRBD2 (7 bases each). Germline V gene sequence: CDR1 SGHRS, CDR2 YFSETQ. Trimming removed 6 bases from V and 3 bases from J, with 13 bases in between. The CDR3 covers 13 residues. The CDR3 DNA reads as TGCGCCAGCAAACAGGGGAGGGACTACGAGCAGTACTTC. Its protein product is CASKQGRDYEQYF.

This clonotype was observed many times. The genes are TRBV30 and TRBJ1-5; a possible D gene is TRBD1 (5 bases). The CDR3 spans 14 residues. V lost 8 bases, J lost 4 bases, and 18 bases lay in between. Germline CDR1 GTSNPN, CDR2 SVGIG (reference sequence). The CDR3 sequence: CAESPGRGNQPQHF. For the CDR3, the DNA is TGTGCCGAATCCCCGGGTAGGGGAAATCAGCCCCAGCATTTT.

This clonotype was observed many times. The V gene is TRBV29-1, the J gene TRBJ1-2, with D possibly being TRBD1 (6 bases). Germline lookup yields CDR1 SQVTM and CDR2 ANQGSEA. The CDR3 covers 11 residues. V lost 5 bases, J lost 8 bases, and 12 bases lay in between. CDR3 amino acids: CSVPQTGGYTF. The DNA for the CDR3 is TGCAGCGTTCCCCAGACAGGCGGCTACACCTTC.

V is TRBV10-3 and J is TRBJ2-1; TRBD1 matches 9 bases. The CDR3 runs 15 residues. Germline values: CDR1 ENHRY, CDR2 SYGVKD. V shed 2 bases and J 4 bases; nucleotides not matched to a gene: 3. The CDR3 DNA is TGTGCCATCAGTGAGGGACAGGGGCAATACAATGAGCAGTTCTTC. As protein: CAISEGQGQYNEQFF.